This is a list of T cell receptor beta chains from one sample in a study of CD8 T cells in Susac syndrome. TCRdb analysed the immunoSEQ multiplex PCR reads with MiXCR anew, one entry per CDR3 protein. This sample has some 150,000 distinct CDR3 sequences, with 94% found just once. The specimen was CD4+ T cells from PBMCs. The receptors derive from a human donor in good health. The CDR3 runs from the conserved cysteine through the conserved F or W. Fields, in order: D gene, clone size, V gene, J gene, CDR3 protein, CDR3 DNA. A D gene is named only where the DNA matches it firmly. The size field is filled for only some rows; it gives once, few, many or a size class.

d_call: NA; clone_size: NA; v_call: TRBV6-1; j_call: TRBJ1-2; cdr3_aa: CASSLGGTDYGYTF; cdr3_nt: TGTGCCAGCAGTTTAGGCGGGACGGACTATGGCTACACCTTC
d_call: NA; clone_size: NA; v_call: TRBV7-9; j_call: TRBJ2-7; cdr3_aa: CASSLGLTDIYEQYF; cdr3_nt: TGTGCCAGCAGCTTAGGCCTCACAGATATCTACGAGCAGTACTTC
d_call: NA; clone_size: NA; v_call: TRBV20-1; j_call: TRBJ2-7; cdr3_aa: CSARRKGDYEQYF; cdr3_nt: TGCAGTGCTAGGAGAAAGGGGGACTACGAGCAGTACTTC
d_call: NA; clone_size: once; v_call: TRBV29-1; j_call: TRBJ2-7; cdr3_aa: CSVPDRSRSYEQYF; cdr3_nt: TGCAGCGTTCCCGACAGGAGCAGGTCCTACGAGCAGTACTTC
d_call: NA; clone_size: NA; v_call: TRBV4-1; j_call: TRBJ2-7; cdr3_aa: CASSQDVGRNLFYEQYF; cdr3_nt: TGCGCCAGCAGCCAAGATGTGGGCAGGAACCTATTTTACGAGCAGTACTTC
d_call: TRBD1; clone_size: once; v_call: TRBV19; j_call: TRBJ1-2; cdr3_aa: CASSETGINYGYTF; cdr3_nt: TGTGCCAGTAGTGAGACAGGGATTAACTATGGCTACACCTTC
d_call: NA; clone_size: NA; v_call: TRBV19; j_call: TRBJ1-2; cdr3_aa: CASSKAGVSNYGYTF; cdr3_nt: TGTGCCAGTAGCAAAGCGGGGGTTTCGAACTATGGCTACACCTTC
d_call: TRBD1; clone_size: NA; v_call: TRBV12-3/TRBV12-4; j_call: TRBJ1-1; cdr3_aa: CASRRAGTGVFF; cdr3_nt: TGTGCCAGCAGGCGGGCCGGGACAGGGGTTTTCTTT
d_call: NA; clone_size: NA; v_call: TRBV15; j_call: TRBJ2-3; cdr3_aa: CATSRDQGWDTQYF; cdr3_nt: TGTGCCACCAGCAGAGATCAAGGGTGGGATACGCAGTATTTT
d_call: NA; clone_size: NA; v_call: TRBV6-2/TRBV6-3; j_call: TRBJ1-1; cdr3_aa: CASRELTEAFF; cdr3_nt: TGTGCCAGCAGAGAACTAACTGAAGCTTTCTTT
d_call: TRBD2; clone_size: NA; v_call: TRBV24-1; j_call: TRBJ2-3; cdr3_aa: CATSGVAGARTDTQYF; cdr3_nt: TGTGCCACCAGTGGCGTAGCGGGAGCGCGCACAGATACGCAGTATTTT
d_call: NA; clone_size: NA; v_call: TRBV11-2; j_call: TRBJ1-5; cdr3_aa: CASSLGTDSPQHF; cdr3_nt: TGTGCCAGCAGCTTAGGCACGGACTCGCCCCAGCATTTT
d_call: NA; clone_size: NA; v_call: TRBV30; j_call: TRBJ1-2; cdr3_aa: CAWTLEDGYTF; cdr3_nt: TGTGCCTGGACTTTGGAAGATGGCTACACCTTC
d_call: NA; clone_size: NA; v_call: TRBV20-1; j_call: TRBJ2-7; cdr3_aa: CSARVGHPYEQYF; cdr3_nt: TGCAGTGCTAGAGTTGGACACCCCTACGAGCAGTACTTC
d_call: TRBD2; clone_size: NA; v_call: TRBV12-3/TRBV12-4; j_call: TRBJ2-1; cdr3_aa: CASSPPPLAGPTEEQFF; cdr3_nt: TGTGCCAGCAGTCCGCCCCCCTTAGCGGGGCCCACGGAGGAGCAGTTCTTC
d_call: NA; clone_size: NA; v_call: TRBV30; j_call: TRBJ2-7; cdr3_aa: CACPGGEQYF; cdr3_nt: TGTGCCTGCCCAGGAGGGGAGCAGTACTTC
d_call: NA; clone_size: NA; v_call: TRBV28; j_call: TRBJ1-1; cdr3_aa: CASSFWKLDTEAFF; cdr3_nt: TGTGCCAGCAGCTTCTGGAAGTTGGACACTGAAGCTTTCTTT
d_call: NA; clone_size: NA; v_call: TRBV6-6; j_call: TRBJ2-7; cdr3_aa: CASSYQQFSYEQYF; cdr3_nt: TGTGCCAGCAGTTACCAACAATTCTCCTACGAGCAGTACTTC
d_call: TRBD1; clone_size: NA; v_call: TRBV29-1; j_call: TRBJ2-1; cdr3_aa: CSVGRDRSSNEQFF; cdr3_nt: TGCAGCGTTGGTAGGGACAGGTCGTCCAATGAGCAGTTCTTC
d_call: TRBD2; clone_size: NA; v_call: TRBV20-1; j_call: TRBJ2-2; cdr3_aa: CSAGPGLAANTGELFF; cdr3_nt: TGCAGTGCTGGCCCGGGGCTAGCGGCGAACACCGGGGAGCTGTTTTTT
d_call: TRBD1; clone_size: NA; v_call: TRBV18; j_call: TRBJ1-5; cdr3_aa: CASSPVTGDSNQPQHF; cdr3_nt: TGTGCCAGCTCACCAGTGACAGGGGATAGCAATCAGCCCCAGCATTTT
d_call: NA; clone_size: few; v_call: TRBV19; j_call: TRBJ1-5; cdr3_aa: CASSTPGVQPQHF; cdr3_nt: TGTGCCAGTAGTACACCGGGGGTTCAGCCCCAGCATTTT
d_call: NA; clone_size: NA; v_call: TRBV18; j_call: TRBJ2-7; cdr3_aa: CASSTDSSSYEQYF; cdr3_nt: TGTGCCAGCTCCACAGACTCCAGCTCCTACGAGCAGTACTTC